The next 3 T cell receptor beta chains were all read from a single sample in a study of cytomegalovirus exposure and HLA in healthy donors. This PCR relied on a set of 60 Vbeta primers and 13 Jbeta primers. Only in-frame clones appear in the TCRdb table, and some are missing; sequencing was by immunoSEQ multiplex PCR. Among 95,000 to 150,000 clones listed, over 8.5% were seen once. The sample consisted of PBMCs. The receptors originated from a woman between 40 and 55 years old in good health and CMV-seropositive.

This clone appeared a few times. The V gene is TRBV5-4, the J gene TRBJ2-7; 8 bases map to TRBD2. Germline-derived CDR1 and CDR2 are SGHNT and YYREEE (reference sequence). This CDR3 has 16 amino acids. V gave up 0 bases and J gave up 5 bases; unmatched junction bases: 10. CDR3 sequence reads: CASSLGRGGLRNEQYF. In DNA, the CDR3 is TGTGCCAGCAGCTTGGGCCGGGGGGGCCTAAGGAACGAGCAGTACTTC.

The chain links TRBV12-5 to TRBJ2-6; 8 nucleotides match TRBD1. Germline CDR1 reads LGHNT; CDR2 reads FRNRAP. CDR3 length: 20 amino acids. The V gene end was trimmed by 4 bases and the J gene end by 0 bases; junction bases not matched to a gene: 14. In DNA form, the CDR3 reads TGTGCTAGTGGTTCCGGACAGGGCGCGGGGTACAACTCTGGGGCCAACGTCCTGACTTTC. Its protein product is CASGSGQGAGYNSGANVLTF.

In this sample, this clone turned up a few times. The V gene is TRBV6-1, the J gene TRBJ1-3; D remains ambiguous. CDR1 MNHNS and CDR2 SASEGT come from the germline V gene. The CDR3 totals 15 residues. Trimming shortened V by 2 bases and J by 11 bases, and 19 bases separated the two germline ends. Here the CDR3 DNA reads TGTGCCAGCAGTGAACTAGACGGTCTTCTAGGAGCCATATATTTT. Its translation: CASSELDGLLGAIYF.